This T cell receptor (beta chain) was documented in a study of T cell responses to AZD1222 COVID-19 vaccine. Study details: Pooled together were second doses at about 4 or about 12 weeks.

Study findings and constraints: Sampling that yielded the repertoires occurred only after the peak T cell response. Seropositive at baseline were only a handful of AZD1222 recipients. Clonal diversity was possibly underestimated, and the donors were mostly white British, with more females.

Profiled with immunoSEQ multiplex PCR; TCRdb holds only in-frame clones, not every one. The sample lists around 60,000 clones; about 90% were seen once. V lost 0 bases, J lost 4 bases, and 12 bases lay in between. The length of the CDR3 is 15 residues. CDR1 MNHEY and CDR2 SVGAGI come from the germline V gene. On this clone itself: The antigen is undetermined.

The chain uses TRBV6-5 and TRBJ1-1; no firm D call. The receptor's source is an adult in good health. The specimen was peripheral blood, collected on day 0 of AZD1222 vaccination. CDR3 region: CASSYSRGWGTEAFF. CDR3 in DNA: TGTGCCAGCAGTTACTCGAGAGGGTGGGGCACTGAAGCTTTCTTT.